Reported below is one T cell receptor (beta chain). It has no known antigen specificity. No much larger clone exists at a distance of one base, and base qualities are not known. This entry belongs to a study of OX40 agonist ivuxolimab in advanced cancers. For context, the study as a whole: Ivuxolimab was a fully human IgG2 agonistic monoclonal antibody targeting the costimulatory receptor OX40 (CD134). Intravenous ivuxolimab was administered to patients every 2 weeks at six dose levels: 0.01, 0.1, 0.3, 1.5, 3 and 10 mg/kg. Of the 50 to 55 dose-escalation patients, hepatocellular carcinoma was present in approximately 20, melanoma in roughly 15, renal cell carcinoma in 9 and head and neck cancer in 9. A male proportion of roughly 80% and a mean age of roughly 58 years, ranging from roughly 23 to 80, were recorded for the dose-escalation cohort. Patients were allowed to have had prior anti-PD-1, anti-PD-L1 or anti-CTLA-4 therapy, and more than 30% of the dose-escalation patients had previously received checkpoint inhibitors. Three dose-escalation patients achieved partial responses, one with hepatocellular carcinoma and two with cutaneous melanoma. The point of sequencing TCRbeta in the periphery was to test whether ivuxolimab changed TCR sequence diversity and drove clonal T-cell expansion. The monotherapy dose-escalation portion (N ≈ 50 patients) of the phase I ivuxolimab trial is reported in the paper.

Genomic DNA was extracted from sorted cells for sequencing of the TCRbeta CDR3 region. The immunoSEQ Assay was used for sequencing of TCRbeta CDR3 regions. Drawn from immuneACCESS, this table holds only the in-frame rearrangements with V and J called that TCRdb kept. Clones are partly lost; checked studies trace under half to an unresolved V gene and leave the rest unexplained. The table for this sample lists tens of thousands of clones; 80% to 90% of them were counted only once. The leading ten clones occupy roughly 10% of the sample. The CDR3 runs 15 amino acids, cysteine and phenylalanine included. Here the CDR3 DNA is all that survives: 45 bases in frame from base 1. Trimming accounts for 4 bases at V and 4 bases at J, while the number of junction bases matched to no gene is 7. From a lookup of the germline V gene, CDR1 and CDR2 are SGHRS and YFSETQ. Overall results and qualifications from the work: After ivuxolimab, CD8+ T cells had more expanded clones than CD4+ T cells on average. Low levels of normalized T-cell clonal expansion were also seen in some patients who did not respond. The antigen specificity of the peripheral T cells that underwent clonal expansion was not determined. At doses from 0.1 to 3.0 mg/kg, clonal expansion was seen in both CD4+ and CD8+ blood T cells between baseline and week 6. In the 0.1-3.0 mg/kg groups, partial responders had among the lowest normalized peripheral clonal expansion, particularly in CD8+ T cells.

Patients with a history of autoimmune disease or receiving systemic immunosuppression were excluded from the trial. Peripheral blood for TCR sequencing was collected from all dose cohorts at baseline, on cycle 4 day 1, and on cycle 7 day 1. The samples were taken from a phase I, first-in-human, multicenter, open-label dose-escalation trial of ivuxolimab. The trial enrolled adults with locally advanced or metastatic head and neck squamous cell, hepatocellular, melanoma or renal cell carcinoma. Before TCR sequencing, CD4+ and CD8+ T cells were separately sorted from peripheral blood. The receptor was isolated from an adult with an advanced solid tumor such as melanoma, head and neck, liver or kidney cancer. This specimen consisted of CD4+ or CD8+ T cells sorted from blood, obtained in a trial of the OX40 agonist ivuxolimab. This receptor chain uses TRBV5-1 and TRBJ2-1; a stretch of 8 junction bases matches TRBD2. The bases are TGCGCCAGCAGCCTACTAGCGGAGCCTTACAATGAGCAGTTCTTC. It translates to CASSLLAEPYNEQFF.